This T cell receptor beta chain was captured by sequencing in a study of T cell responses to AZD1222 COVID-19 vaccine. Sequencing used immunoSEQ multiplex PCR; TCRdb keeps in-frame clones, though not all of them. The top ten clones hold about 5.2% of a sample with tens of thousands of clones, approximately 90% of them seen once. Notes on the study in general: Clonal diversity may have been underestimated, and the donors were mostly white British, with more females than males. The study found Spike-specific TCR breadth and depth rose after two AZD1222 doses.

This clone came up once. What it recognizes is unknown. Trimming removed 4 bases from V and 0 bases from J; junction bases left unmatched: 7. Germline assignment: CDR1 MDHEN and CDR2 SYDVKM. The CDR3 runs 16 residues. The starting material was peripheral blood, obtained on day 0 of AZD1222 vaccination. The receptor comes from an adult in good health. The rearrangement joins TRBV28 to TRBJ2-7, with TRBD1 identical over 9 bases. In DNA, the CDR3 is TGTGCCAGCAGTTCTTGGACAGGGGCCTACTCCTACGAGCAGTACTTC. Its translation: CASSSWTGAYSYEQYF.